This T cell receptor beta chain emerged from a study of blood T cell repertoires in COVID-19. Across the study: Acute and convalescent COVID-19 samples came from the United States, Italy and Spain. T cells, B-cell-depleted T cells, or PBMCs provided the cDNA or gDNA that served as material.

Authors' data handling: Nucleated cell counts were estimated from reference gene primer amplification. Measured with immunoSEQ multiplex PCR; TCRdb has only the in-frame clones, and not every one. V, J and clone size are those of that table, while D and trimming were read from the DNA. The sample yields 70,000 to 75,000 clones, about 82% seen once. The CDR3 sequence is 15 residues long. The V gene end was trimmed by 3 bases and the J gene end by 7 bases; junction bases not matched to a gene: 10. The germline V gene has CDR1 KGHSH and CDR2 LQKENI. This receptor was taken from an elderly woman with active or convalescent COVID-19. Sequenced sample: peripheral blood. The chain combines TRBV18 with TRBJ2-3; 7 nucleotides agree with TRBD2. CDR3 loop: CASSPGTTLLHTQYF. For the CDR3, the DNA is TGTGCCAGCTCACCGGGGACTACCCTCCTCCATACGCAGTATTTT.